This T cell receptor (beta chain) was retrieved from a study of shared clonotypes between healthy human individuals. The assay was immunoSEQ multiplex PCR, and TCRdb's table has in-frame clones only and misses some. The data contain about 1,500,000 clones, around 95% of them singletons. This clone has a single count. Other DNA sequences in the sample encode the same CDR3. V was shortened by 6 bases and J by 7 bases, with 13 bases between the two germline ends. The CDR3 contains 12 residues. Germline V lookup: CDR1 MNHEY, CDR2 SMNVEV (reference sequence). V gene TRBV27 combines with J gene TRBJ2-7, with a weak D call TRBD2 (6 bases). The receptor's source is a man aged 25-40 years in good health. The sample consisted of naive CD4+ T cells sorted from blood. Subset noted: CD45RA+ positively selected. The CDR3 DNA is TGTGCCAGCAGCCTAAGGGGAGGAGAGCAGTACTTC. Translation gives CASSLRGGEQYF.